These T cell receptor beta chains were read from a single sample in a study of T cell repertoires in cytomegalovirus infection. TCRdb passed the reads through MiXCR, listing each CDR3 protein once. The table includes about a million distinct CDR3 sequences, approximately 31% detected once. The antigens of these receptors remain unknown. The specimen comprised cultured CD8+ T cells from PBMCs, sampled from culture after CMV antigen stimulation. The receptors shown here come from a human donor in good health (CMV status not recorded). Some clones in this sample may be carry-over from other donors' samples. Both conserved end residues are trimmed from each CDR3.

j_gene,v_gene,CDR3aa
TRBJ2-1,TRBV10-1,ASSERANEQF
TRBJ1-2,TRBV5-1,ASSLDGQARGYT
TRBJ2-6,TRBV12-3/TRBV12-4,ARRARASGANVLT
TRBJ2-2,TRBV7-6,ASSLGQGFGGELF
TRBJ2-3,TRBV4-1,ASSQTSSGGFTDTQY
TRBJ2-3,TRBV28,ASSLQRGSTDTQY
TRBJ2-1,TRBV6-6,ASSYSASGAREQF
TRBJ1-1,TRBV7-2,ASSLVAGTMNTEAF
TRBJ1-2,TRBV7-2,ASSGLAGPGLDGYT
TRBJ2-3,TRBV7-2,ASSFPGLAGGSTDTQY
TRBJ1-4,TRBV7-9,ASSLAGQV
TRBJ1-5,TRBV12-3/TRBV12-4,ASSLALRQNQPQH
TRBJ2-4,TRBV7-9,ASSLHKRVAKNIQY
TRBJ2-3,TRBV7-9,ASSPGRGPLTDTQY
TRBJ1-1,TRBV10-3,AISPSARYEAF
TRBJ2-1,TRBV2,ASSGALYNEQF
TRBJ1-6,TRBV5-1,ASSLTGTGYSSSYNSPLH
TRBJ2-7,TRBV6-6,ASSSLGTYEQY
TRBJ2-3,TRBV6-6,ATEPTGGQGVTDTQY
TRBJ2-2,TRBV27,ASSTKRNTGELF
TRBJ2-1,TRBV10-3,ATIGDFGEQF
TRBJ1-1,TRBV7-9,ASTDNTEAF
TRBJ1-5,TRBV5-5,ASSLVGTSLSNQPQH
TRBJ2-1,TRBV7-3,ASSSLTSGGAREQF
TRBJ2-3,TRBV7-6,ASSSRTGVPDTQY
TRBJ2-3,TRBV27,ASTGQGGTDTQY
TRBJ1-3,TRBV4-1,ASSSLPGADTIY
TRBJ2-1,TRBV27,ASGGGSDNEQF
TRBJ2-3,TRBV10-3,AIHPVGTSKNTDTQY